These T cell receptor beta chains were read from a single sample in a study of radiation and T cells in renal cell carcinoma. TCRdb's table, derived via immunoSEQ multiplex PCR, lists solely in-frame clones and lacks some. This table holds about 170,000 clones, 88% found once. The sample in question was blood, obtained from a patient whose treatment included radiotherapy and nephrectomy. Every receptor here comes from a woman aged 45-59 years with renal cell carcinoma. Both conserved end residues are part of each CDR3.

v_call	j_call	cdr3_aa
TRBV25-1	TRBJ2-1	CASSDVLGAGSDEQFF
TRBV10-3	TRBJ2-7	CAIRDRGLYEQYF
TRBV7-9	TRBJ1-6	CASSLVLGFNNSPLHF
TRBV7-9	TRBJ2-1	CASSFRPNEQFF
TRBV20-1	TRBJ2-7	CSAKGKYEQYF
TRBV7-2	TRBJ2-3	CASSLMGQGFASTDTQYF
TRBV6-1	TRBJ1-2	CASTNREGGYTF
TRBV5-8	TRBJ2-5	CASSLKGYQETQYF
TRBV5-5	TRBJ2-1	CASSFEGTEYNEQFF
TRBV7-9	TRBJ1-1	CASSRNRGFNTEAFF
TRBV6-5	TRBJ1-2	CASSYFRTVNYGYTF
TRBV19	TRBJ1-2	CASRESGTGRYYGYTF
TRBV10-1	TRBJ2-2	CASSERIGKVGELFF
TRBV30	TRBJ1-2	CAWRGLGGGYTF
TRBV5-6	TRBJ2-3	CASRNSGSLTDTQYF
TRBV19	TRBJ2-1	CASSMWSSSYNEQFF
TRBV5-4	TRBJ1-1	CATRDIDKRTNTEAFF
TRBV4-1	TRBJ2-3	CASIGPSGGAGTDTQYF
TRBV19	TRBJ1-5	CASSIGTGGFQPQHF
TRBV7-8	TRBJ2-6	CASSWDSDSGANVLTF
TRBV7-2	TRBJ1-1	CASSLAALNTEAFF
TRBV5-4	TRBJ2-3	CARVRDYTDTQYF
TRBV6-5	TRBJ1-5	CASSQTGDAYQPQHF
TRBV10-3	TRBJ2-5	CAISGPDRGEETQYF
TRBV11-2	TRBJ1-4	CASSLNVGIGEKLFF
TRBV7-6	TRBJ2-7	CASSQGQVTYEQYF
TRBV29-1	TRBJ1-1	CSVEDHKEAFF
TRBV4-1	TRBJ2-3	CASSQEATTDTQYF
TRBV5-5	TRBJ2-7	CASSSQQGASYEQYF
TRBV4-2	TRBJ2-1	CASSGRDSYYNEQFF
TRBV18	TRBJ1-6	CASSGSPGQGISPLHF
TRBV6-4	TRBJ2-3	CASSDAGPPDTQYF
TRBV11-3	TRBJ2-2	CASSLRAGDTGELFF
TRBV7-9	TRBJ1-2	CASSLASGAEVFGYTF
TRBV4-1	TRBJ1-1	CASSRMGQENTEAFF
TRBV2	TRBJ2-7	CASSEGGSYVEQYF
TRBV5-1	TRBJ2-5	CASSLGTTQETQYF
TRBV18	TRBJ1-4	CASSPSVRAGEKLFF
TRBV9	TRBJ2-2	CASSGPNIRDRGMNTGELFF
TRBV5-1	TRBJ1-6	CASSQLAGGILSSYNSPLHF
TRBV19	TRBJ2-1	CASSMLAGGRHEQFF
TRBV19	TRBJ1-4	CASSIEGQGRVEKLFF